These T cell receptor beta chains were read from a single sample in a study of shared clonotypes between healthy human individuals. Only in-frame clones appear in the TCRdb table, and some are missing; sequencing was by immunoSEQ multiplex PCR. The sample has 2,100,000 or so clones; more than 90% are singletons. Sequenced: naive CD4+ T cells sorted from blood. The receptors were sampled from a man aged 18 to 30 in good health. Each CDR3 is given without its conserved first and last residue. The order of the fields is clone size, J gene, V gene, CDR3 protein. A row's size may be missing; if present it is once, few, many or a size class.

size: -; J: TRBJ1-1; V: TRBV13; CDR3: ASSLGQVTTEAF
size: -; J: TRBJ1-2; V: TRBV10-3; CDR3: AISETNRAPGYGYT
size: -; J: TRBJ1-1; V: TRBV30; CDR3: AWRVPGDHTEAF
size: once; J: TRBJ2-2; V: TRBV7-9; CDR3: ASSLARPGTATGELF
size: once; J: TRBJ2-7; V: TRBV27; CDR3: ASSRKGQGNHEQY
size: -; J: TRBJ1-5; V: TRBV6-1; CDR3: ASTRSNQPQH
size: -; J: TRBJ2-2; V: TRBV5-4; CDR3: ASSAGKNTGELF
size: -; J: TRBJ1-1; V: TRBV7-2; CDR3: ASSSPRVDTEAF
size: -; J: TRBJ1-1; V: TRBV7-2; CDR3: ASSLVGQGIAEAF
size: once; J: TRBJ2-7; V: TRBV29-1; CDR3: SVGPAASYEQY
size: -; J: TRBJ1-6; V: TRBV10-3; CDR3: AISDSFGTVNSPLH
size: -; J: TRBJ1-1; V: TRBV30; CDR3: AWKGGGTEAF
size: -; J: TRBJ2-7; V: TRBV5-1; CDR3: ASSWDRDSYEQY
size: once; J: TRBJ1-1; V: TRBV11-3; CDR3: ASSFLRGNFTEAF
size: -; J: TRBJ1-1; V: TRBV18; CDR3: ASRDGGATEAF